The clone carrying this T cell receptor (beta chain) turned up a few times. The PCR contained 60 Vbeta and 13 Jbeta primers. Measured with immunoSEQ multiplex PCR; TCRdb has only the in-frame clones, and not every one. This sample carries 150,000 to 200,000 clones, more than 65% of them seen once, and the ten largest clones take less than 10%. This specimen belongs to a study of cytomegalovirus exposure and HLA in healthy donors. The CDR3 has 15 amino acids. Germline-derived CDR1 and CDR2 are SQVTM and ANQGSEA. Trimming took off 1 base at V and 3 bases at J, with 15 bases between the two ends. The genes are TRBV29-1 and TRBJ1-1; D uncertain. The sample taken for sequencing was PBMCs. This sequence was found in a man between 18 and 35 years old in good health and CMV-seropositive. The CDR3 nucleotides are TGCAGCGTTGAAGTCCCGACATTGGGCTACACTGAAGCTTTCTTT. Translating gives CSVEVPTLGYTEAFF.